This TCR beta chain was captured in a study of shared clonotypes between healthy human individuals. Study overall: Plates per donor: three CD4 naive, three CD4 memory, two CD8 naive, one CD8 memory.

Naive CD8 populations comprised CD45RO-negative cells positively selected for CCR7, excluding terminally differentiated effector memory CD45RA+ cells. Profiling relied on immunoSEQ multiplex PCR, and the TCRdb table lists in-frame clones only, not all of them. The sample has more than 600,000 clones; 92% are singletons. Germline V gives CDR1 SGHDN, CDR2 FVKESK. Trimming left V 4 bases short and J 8 bases short, with 15 bases between. The CDR3 covers 14 residues. This sequence was found in a man younger than 45 in good health. Material: naive CD8+ T cells sorted from blood. The chain couples TRBV14 to TRBJ2-1; D is unclear. As DNA, the CDR3 is TGTGCCAGCAGCCTCCTGGATTTGTCGGATGAGCAGTTCTTC. Translated, it gives CASSLLDLSDEQFF.